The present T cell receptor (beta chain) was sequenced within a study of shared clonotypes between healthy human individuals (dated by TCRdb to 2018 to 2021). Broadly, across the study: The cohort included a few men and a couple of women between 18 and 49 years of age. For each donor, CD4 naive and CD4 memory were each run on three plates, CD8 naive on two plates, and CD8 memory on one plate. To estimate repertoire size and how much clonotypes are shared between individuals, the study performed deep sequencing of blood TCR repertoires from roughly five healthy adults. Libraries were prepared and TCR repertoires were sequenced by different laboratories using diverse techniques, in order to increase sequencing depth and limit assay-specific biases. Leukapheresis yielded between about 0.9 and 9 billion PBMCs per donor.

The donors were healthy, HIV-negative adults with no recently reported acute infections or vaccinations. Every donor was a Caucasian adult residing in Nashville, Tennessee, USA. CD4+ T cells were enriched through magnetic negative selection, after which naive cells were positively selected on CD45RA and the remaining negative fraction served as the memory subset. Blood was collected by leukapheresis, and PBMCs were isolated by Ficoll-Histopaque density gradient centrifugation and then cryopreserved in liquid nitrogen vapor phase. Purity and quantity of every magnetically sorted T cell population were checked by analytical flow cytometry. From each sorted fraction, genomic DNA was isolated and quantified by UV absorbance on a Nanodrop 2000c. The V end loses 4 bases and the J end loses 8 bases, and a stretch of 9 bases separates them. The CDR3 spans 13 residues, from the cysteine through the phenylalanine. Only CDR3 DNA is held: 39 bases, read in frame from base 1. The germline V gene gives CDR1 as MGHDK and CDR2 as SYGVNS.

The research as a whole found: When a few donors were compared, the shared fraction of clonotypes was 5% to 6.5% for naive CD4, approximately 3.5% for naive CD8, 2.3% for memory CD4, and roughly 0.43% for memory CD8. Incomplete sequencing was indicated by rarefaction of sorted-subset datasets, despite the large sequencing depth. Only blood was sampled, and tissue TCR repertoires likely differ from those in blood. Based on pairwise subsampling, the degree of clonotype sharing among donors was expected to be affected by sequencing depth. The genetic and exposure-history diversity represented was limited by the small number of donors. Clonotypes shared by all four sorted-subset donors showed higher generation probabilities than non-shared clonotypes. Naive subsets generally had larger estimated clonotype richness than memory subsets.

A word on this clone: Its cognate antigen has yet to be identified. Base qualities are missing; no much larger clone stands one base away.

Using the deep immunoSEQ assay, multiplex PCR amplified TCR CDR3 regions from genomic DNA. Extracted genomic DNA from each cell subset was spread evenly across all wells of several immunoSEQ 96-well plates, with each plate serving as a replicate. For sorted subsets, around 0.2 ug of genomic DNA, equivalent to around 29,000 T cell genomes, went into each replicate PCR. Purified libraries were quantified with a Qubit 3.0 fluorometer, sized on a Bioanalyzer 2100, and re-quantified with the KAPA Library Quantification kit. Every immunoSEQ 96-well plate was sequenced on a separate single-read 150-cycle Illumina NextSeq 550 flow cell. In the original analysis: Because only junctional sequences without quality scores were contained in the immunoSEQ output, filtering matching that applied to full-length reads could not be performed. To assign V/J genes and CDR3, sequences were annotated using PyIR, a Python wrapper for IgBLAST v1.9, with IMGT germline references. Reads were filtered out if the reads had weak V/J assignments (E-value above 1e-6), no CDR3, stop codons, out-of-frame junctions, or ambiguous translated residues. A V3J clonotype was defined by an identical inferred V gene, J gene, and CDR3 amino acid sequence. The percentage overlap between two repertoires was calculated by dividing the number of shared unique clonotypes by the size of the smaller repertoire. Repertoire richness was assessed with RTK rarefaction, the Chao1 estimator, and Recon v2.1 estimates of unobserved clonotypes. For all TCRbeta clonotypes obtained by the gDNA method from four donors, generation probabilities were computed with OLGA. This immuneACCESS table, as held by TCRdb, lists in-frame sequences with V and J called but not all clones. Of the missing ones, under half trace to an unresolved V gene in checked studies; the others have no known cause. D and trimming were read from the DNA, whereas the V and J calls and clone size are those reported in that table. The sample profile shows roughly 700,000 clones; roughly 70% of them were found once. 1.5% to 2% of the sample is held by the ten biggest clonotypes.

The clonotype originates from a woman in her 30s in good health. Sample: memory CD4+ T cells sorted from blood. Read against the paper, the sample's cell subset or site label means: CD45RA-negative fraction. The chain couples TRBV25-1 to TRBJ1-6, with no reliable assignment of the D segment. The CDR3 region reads CASSGQSYSPLHF. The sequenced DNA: TGTGCCAGCAGTGGCCAGAGCTATTCACCCCTCCACTTT.